The TCR beta chain described here comes from a study of T cell changes during pregnancy in multiple sclerosis. Profiled with immunoSEQ multiplex PCR; TCRdb holds only in-frame clones, not every one. Of tens of thousands of clones listed, nearly 95% were seen once; the top ten hold about 0.34%. CDR3 length: 13 amino acids. With 4 bases removed from V and 0 bases from J, the gap between germline ends came to 5 bases. Germline CDR1 KGHSH, CDR2 LQKENI. This clonotype originated in a female donor in good health, enrolled as a control in a pregnancy study. The chain combines TRBV18 with TRBJ2-3; D gene unclear. The sample in question was CD4+ T cells from peripheral blood mononuclear cells, obtained after pregnancy. DNA of the CDR3: TGTGCCAGCTCACTCCCTAGCACAGATACGCAGTATTTT. Translating gives CASSLPSTDTQYF.